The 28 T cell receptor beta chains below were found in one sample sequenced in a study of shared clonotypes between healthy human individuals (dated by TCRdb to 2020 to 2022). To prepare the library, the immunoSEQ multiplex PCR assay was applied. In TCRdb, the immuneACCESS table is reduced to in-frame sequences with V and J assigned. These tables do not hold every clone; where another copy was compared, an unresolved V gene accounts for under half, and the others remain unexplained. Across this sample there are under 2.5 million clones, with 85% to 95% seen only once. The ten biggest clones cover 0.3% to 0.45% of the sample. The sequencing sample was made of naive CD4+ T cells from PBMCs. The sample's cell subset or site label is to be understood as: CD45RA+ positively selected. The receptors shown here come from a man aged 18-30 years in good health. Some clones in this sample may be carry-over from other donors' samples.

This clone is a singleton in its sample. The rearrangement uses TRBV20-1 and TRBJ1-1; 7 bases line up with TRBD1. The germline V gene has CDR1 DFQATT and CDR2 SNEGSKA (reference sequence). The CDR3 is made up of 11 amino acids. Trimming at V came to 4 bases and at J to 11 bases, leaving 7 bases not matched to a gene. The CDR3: CSATLQGRAFF. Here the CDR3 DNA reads TGCAGTGCTACCTTACAGGGGCGCGCTTTCTTT.

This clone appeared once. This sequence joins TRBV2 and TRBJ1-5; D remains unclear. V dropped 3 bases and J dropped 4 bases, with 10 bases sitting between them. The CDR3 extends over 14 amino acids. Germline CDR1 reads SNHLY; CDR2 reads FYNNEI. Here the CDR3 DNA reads TGTGCCAGCAGTGATGATCGGGGAAATCAGCCCCAGCATTTT. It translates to CASSDDRGNQPQHF.

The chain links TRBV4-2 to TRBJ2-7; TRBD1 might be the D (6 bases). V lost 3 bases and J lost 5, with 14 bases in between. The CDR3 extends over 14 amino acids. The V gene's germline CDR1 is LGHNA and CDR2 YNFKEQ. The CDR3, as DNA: TGTGCCAGCAGCCAGGTAAACGGACAGAACGAGCAGTACTTC. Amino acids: CASSQVNGQNEQYF.

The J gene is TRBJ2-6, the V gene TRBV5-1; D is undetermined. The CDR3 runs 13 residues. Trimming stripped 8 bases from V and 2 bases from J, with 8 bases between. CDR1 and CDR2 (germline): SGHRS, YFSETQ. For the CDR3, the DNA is TGCGCCAGTTTAAGTCCTGGGGCCAACGTCCTGACTTTC. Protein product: CASLSPGANVLTF.

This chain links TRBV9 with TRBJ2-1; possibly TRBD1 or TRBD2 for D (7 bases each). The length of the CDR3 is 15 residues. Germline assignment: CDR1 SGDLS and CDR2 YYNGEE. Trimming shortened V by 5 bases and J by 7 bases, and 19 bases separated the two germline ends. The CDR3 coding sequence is TGTGCCAGCAGTCCAGGGGGAGGGCCGGAAAATGAGCAGTTCTTC. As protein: CASSPGGGPENEQFF. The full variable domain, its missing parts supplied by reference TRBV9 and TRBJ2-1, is DSGVTQTPKHLITATGQRVTLRCSPRSGDLSVYWYQQSLDQGLQFLIQYYNGEERAKGNILERFSAQQFPDLHSELNLSSLELGDSALYFCASSPGGGPENEQFFGPGTRLTVL.

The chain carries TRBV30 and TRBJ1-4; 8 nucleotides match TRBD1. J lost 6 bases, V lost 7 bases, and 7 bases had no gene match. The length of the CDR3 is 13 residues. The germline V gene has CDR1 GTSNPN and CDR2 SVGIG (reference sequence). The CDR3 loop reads CASAADRDEKLFF. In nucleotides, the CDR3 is TGTGCCTCCGCCGCGGACAGGGATGAAAAACTGTTTTTT. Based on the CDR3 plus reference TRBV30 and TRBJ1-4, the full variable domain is SQTIHQWPATLVQPVGSPLSLECTVEGTSNPNLYWYRQAAGRGLQLLFYSVGIGQISSEVPQNLSASRPQDRQFILSSKKLLLSDSGFYLCASAADRDEKLFFGSGTQLSVL.

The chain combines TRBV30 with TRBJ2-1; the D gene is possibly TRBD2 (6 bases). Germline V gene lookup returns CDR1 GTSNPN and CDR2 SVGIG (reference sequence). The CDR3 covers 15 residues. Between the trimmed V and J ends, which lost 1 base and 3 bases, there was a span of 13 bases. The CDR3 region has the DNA TGTGCCTGGAGTGCTCACGGAGGGTACTACAATGAGCAGTTCTTC. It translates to CAWSAHGGYYNEQFF.

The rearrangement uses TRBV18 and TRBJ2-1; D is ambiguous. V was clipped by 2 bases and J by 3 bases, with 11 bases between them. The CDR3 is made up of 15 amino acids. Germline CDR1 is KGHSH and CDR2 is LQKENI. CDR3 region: CASSPGVMDYNEQFF. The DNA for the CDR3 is TGTGCCAGCTCACCAGGAGTAATGGACTACAATGAGCAGTTCTTC.

The CDR3 spells CASSYSTLAGSEKLFF. The CDR3 nucleotides read TGTGCCAGCAGTTACTCGACCTTGGCAGGGAGTGAAAAACTGTTTTTT. V and J are TRBV6-5 and TRBJ1-4, with D maybe TRBD1 (5 bases). Trimming left V 0 bases short and J 7 bases short, with 15 bases between. The CDR3 is 16 amino acids. CDR1 and CDR2 (germline): MNHEY, SVGAGI.

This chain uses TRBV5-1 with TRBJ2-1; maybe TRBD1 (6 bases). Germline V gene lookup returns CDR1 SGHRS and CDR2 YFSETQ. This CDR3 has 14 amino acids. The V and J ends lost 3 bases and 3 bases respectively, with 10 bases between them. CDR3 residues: CASSWDTFYNEQFF. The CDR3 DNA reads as TGCGCCAGCAGCTGGGACACATTCTACAATGAGCAGTTCTTC.

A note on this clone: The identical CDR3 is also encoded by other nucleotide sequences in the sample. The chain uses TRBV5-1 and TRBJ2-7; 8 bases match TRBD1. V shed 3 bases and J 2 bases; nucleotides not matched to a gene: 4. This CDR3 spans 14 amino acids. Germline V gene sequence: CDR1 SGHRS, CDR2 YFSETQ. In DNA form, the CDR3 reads TGCGCCAGCAGCTCCGGGACAGGAGCCTACGAGCAGTACTTC. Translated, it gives CASSSGTGAYEQYF. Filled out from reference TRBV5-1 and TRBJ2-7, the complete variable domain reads KAGVTQTPRYLIKTRGQQVTLSCSPISGHRSVSWYQQTPGQGLQFLFEYFSETQRNKGNFPGRFSGRQFSNSRSEMNVSTLELGDSALYLCASSSGTGAYEQYFGPGTRLTVT.

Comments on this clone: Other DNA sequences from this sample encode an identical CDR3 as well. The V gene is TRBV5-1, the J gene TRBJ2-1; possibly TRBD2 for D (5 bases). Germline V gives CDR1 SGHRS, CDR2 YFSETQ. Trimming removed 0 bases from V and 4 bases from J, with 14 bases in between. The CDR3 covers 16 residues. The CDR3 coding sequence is TGCGCCAGCAGCTTGGACCCCAGCGGAACTTACAATGAGCAGTTCTTC. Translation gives CASSLDPSGTYNEQFF.

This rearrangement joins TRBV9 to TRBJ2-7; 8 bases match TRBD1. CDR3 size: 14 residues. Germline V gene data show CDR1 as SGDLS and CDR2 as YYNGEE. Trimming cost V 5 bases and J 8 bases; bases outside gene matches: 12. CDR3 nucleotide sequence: TGTGCCAGCAGTAAGGGACAGGATCTGGTCAAGCAGTACTTC. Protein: CASSKGQDLVKQYF.

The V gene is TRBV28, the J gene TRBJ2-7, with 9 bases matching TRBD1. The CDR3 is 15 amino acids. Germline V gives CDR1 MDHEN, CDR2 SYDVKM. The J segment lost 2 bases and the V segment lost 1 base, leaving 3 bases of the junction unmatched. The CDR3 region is CASSLSGTGTYEQYF. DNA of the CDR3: TGTGCCAGCAGTTTATCCGGGACAGGGACCTACGAGCAGTACTTC. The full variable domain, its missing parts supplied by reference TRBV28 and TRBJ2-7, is DVKVTQSSRYLVKRTGEKVFLECVQDMDHENMFWYRQDPGLGLRLIYFSYDVKMKEKGDIPEGYSVSREKKERFSLILESASTNQTSMYLCASSLSGTGTYEQYFGPGTRLTVT.

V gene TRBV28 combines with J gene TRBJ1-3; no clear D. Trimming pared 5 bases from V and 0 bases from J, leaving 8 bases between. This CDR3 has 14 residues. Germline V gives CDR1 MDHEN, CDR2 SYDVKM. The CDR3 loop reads CASSRIRSGNTIYF. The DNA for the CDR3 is TGTGCCAGCAGTCGGATACGCTCTGGAAACACCATATATTTT.

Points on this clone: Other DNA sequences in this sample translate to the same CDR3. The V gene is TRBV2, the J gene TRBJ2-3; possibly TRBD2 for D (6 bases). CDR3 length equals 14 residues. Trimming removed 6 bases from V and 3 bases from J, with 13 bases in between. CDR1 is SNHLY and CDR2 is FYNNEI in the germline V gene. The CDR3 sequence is CASSGQGGTDTQYF. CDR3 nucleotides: TGTGCCAGCAGCGGGCAGGGAGGTACAGATACGCAGTATTTT. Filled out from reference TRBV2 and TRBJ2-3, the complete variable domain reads EPEVTQTPSHQVTQMGQEVILRCVPISNHLYFYWYRQILGQKVEFLVSFYNNEISEKSEIFDDQFSVERPDGSNFTLKIRSTKLEDSAMYFCASSGQGGTDTQYFGPGTRLTVL.

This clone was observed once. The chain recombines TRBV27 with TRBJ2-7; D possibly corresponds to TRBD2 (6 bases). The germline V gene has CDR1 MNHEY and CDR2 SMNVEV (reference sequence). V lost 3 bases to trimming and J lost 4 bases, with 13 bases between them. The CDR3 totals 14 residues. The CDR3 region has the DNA TGTGCCAGCAGTTTTCGGGAGATTGGGTACGAGCAGTACTTC. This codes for CASSFREIGYEQYF.

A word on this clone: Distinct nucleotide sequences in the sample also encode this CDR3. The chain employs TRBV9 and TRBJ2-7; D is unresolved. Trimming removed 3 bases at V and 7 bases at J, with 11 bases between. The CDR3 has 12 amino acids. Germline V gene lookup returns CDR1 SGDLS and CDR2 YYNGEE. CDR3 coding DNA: TGTGCCAGCAGCGCGCGCCGAGGAGAGCAGTACTTC. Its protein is CASSARRGEQYF.

The CDR3 is CASGLISGGRAYQETQYF. The CDR3 bases are TGTGCTAGTGGTTTGATAAGCGGGGGTCGAGCGTACCAAGAGACCCAGTACTTC. V is TRBV12-5 and J is TRBJ2-5, with TRBD2 matching over 8 bases. This CDR3 contains 18 residues. The V segment lost 2 bases and the J segment 0 bases; nucleotides outside the gene matches: 11. Germline V gene data show CDR1 as LGHNT and CDR2 as FRNRAP.

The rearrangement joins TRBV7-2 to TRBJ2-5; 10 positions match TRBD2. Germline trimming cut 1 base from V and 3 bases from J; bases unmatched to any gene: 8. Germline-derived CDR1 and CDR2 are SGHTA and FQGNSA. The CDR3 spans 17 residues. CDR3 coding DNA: TGTGCCAGCAGCTTAGGTCCTAGCGGGAGTGAGGAAGAGACCCAGTACTTC. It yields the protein CASSLGPSGSEEETQYF.

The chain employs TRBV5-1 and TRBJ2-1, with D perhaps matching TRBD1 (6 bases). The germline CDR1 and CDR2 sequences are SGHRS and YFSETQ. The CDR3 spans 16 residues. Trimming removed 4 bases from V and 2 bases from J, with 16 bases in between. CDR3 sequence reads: CASSDGEGDPYNEQFF. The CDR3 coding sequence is TGCGCCAGCAGCGATGGTGAGGGGGACCCCTACAATGAGCAGTTCTTC.

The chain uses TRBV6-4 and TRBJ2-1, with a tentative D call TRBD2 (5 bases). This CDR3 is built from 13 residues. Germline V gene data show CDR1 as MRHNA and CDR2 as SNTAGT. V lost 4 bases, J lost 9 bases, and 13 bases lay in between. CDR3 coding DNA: TGTGCCAGCAGTGGGGTCCTCGGGGTTGAGCAGTTCTTC. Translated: CASSGVLGVEQFF.

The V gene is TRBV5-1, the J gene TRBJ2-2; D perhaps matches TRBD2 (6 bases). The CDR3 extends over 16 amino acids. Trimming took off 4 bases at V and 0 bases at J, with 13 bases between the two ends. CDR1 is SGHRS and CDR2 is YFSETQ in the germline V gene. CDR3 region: CASSADSGPNTGELFF. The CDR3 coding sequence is TGCGCCAGCAGCGCGGATAGCGGTCCGAACACCGGGGAGCTGTTTTTT. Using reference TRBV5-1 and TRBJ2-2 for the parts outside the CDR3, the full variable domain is KAGVTQTPRYLIKTRGQQVTLSCSPISGHRSVSWYQQTPGQGLQFLFEYFSETQRNKGNFPGRFSGRQFSNSRSEMNVSTLELGDSALYLCASSADSGPNTGELFFGEGSRLTVL.

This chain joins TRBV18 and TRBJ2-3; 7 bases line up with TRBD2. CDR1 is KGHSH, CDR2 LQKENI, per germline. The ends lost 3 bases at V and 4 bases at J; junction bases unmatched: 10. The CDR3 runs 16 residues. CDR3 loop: CASSPYLAAGADTQYF. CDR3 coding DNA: TGTGCCAGCTCACCGTACCTAGCGGCAGGAGCAGATACGCAGTATTTT. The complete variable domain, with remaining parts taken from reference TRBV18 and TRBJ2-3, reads NAGVMQNPRHLVRRRGQEARLRCSPMKGHSHVYWYRQLPEEGLKFMVYLQKENIIDESGMPKERFSAEFPKEGPSILRIQQVVRGDSAAYFCASSPYLAAGADTQYFGPGTRLTVL.

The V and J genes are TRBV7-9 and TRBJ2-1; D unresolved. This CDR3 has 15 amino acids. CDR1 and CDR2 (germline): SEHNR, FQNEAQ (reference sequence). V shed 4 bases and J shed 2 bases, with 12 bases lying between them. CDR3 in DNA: TGTGCCAGCAGCTCCTTTGGGATCGCCTACAATGAGCAGTTCTTC. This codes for CASSSFGIAYNEQFF.

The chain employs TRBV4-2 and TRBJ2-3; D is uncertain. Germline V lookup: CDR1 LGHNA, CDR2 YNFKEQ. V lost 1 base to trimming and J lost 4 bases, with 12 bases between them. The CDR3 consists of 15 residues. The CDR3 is CASSQGVAGPDTQYF. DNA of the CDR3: TGTGCCAGCAGCCAAGGAGTAGCCGGACCAGATACGCAGTATTTT.

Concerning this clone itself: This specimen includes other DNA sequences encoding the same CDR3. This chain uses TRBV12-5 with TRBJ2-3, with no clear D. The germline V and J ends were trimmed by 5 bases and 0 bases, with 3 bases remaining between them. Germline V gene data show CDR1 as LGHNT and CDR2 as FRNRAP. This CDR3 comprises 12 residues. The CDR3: CASGPSTDTQYF. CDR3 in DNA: TGTGCTAGTGGTCCGAGCACAGATACGCAGTATTTT.

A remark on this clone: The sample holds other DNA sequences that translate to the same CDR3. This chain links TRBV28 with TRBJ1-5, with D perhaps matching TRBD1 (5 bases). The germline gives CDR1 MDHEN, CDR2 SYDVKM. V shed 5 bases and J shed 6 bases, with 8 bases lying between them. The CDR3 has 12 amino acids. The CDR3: CASSGGGQPQHF. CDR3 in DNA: TGTGCCAGCAGTGGGGGGGGTCAGCCCCAGCATTTT.